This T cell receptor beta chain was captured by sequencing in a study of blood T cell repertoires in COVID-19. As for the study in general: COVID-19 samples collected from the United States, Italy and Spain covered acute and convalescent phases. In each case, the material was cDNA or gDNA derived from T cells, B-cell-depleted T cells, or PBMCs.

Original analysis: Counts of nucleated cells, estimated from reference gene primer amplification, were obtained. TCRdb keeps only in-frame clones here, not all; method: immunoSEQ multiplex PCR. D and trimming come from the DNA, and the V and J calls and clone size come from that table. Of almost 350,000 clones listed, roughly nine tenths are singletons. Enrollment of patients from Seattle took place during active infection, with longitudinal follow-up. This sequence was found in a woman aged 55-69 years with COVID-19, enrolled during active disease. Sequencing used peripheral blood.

The CDR3 coding sequence is TGTGCCAGCAAGGGTGTTAGGGGCAGGGGGGTTCCTCCATGTATGAACACTGAAGCTTTCTTT. The encoded protein is CASKGVRGRGVPPCMNTEAFF. The chain links TRBV7-7 to TRBJ1-1, with 7 bases fitting TRBD1. The CDR3 sequence is 21 residues long. Germline V gene lookup returns CDR1 SSHAT and CDR2 FNYEAQ (reference sequence). Trimming cost V 7 bases and J 0 bases; bases outside gene matches: 26.